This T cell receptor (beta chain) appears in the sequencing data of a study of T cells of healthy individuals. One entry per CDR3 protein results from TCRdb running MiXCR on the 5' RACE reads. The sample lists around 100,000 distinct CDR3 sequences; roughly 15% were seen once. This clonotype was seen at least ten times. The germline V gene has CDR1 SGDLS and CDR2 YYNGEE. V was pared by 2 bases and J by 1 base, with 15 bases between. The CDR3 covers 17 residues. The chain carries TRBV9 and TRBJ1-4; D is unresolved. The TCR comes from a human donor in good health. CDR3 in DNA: TGTGCCAGCAGCGTGGGAAGGGAGGCGTTAACTAATGAAAAACTGTTTTTT. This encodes CASSVGREALTNEKLFF.